This T cell receptor beta chain was profiled in a study of blood T cell repertoires in COVID-19. Looking at the study overall: Spain, Italy and the United States supplied samples that represented acute and convalescent COVID-19. PBMCs, B-cell-depleted T cells, or T cells provided the cDNA or gDNA that made up the material.

This CDR3 comprises 14 residues. The germline V gene has CDR1 GTSNPN and CDR2 SVGIG (reference sequence). Between the trimmed V and J ends, which lost 0 bases and 3 bases, there was a span of 11 bases. As originally analysed: Nucleated cell counts were estimated from reference gene primer amplification. Some clones are missing from TCRdb's copy, which holds only in-frame ones; the method was immunoSEQ multiplex PCR. D and trimming come from the DNA, and the V and J calls and clone size come from that table. The sample includes some 270,000 clones, 70% to 90% seen only once; the top ten take 9.5% to 12%.

The TCR was taken from a woman aged 70-85 years with acute or convalescent COVID-19. J is TRBJ1-2 and V is TRBV30; D remains unclear. The specimen sequenced was peripheral blood. CDR3 region: CAWSVEVSYYGYTF. Written as DNA, the CDR3 is TGTGCCTGGAGTGTCGAGGTCTCTTACTATGGCTACACCTTC. The full variable domain, rest sourced from reference TRBV30 and TRBJ1-2, is SQTIHQWPATLVQPVGSPLSLECTVEGTSNPNLYWYRQAAGRGLQLLFYSVGIGQISSEVPQNLSASRPQDRQFILSSKKLLLSDSGFYLCAWSVEVSYYGYTFGSGTRLTVV.